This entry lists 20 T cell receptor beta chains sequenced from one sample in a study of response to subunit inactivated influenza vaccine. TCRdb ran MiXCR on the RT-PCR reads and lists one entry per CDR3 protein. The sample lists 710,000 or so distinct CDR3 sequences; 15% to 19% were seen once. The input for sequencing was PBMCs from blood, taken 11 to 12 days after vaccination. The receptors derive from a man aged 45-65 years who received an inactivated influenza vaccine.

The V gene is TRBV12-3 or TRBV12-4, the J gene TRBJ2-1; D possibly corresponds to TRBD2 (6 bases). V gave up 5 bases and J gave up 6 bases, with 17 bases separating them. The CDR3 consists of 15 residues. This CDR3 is CASSPQGRPRNEQFF. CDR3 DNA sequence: TGTGCCAGCAGTCCCCAAGGGAGGCCCCGCAATGAGCAGTTCTTC.

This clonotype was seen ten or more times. CDR3 sequence (DNA): TGCAGTGCTAGAGAGGATATGAACACTGAAGCTTTCTTT. Translation gives CSAREDMNTEAFF. This sequence joins TRBV20-1 and TRBJ1-1; D uncertain. Germline V gene sequence: CDR1 DFQATT, CDR2 SNEGSKA (reference sequence). This CDR3 is built from 13 residues. V gave up 0 bases and J gave up 0 bases, with 5 bases separating them.

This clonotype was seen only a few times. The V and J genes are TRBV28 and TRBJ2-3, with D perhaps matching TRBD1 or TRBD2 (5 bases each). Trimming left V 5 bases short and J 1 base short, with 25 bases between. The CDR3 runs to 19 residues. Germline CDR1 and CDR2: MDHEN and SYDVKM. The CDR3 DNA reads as TGTGCCAGCAGTAGGGGCCTCAGGGATGTATTTAGCGGCACAGATACGCAGTATTTT. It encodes CASSRGLRDVFSGTDTQYF.

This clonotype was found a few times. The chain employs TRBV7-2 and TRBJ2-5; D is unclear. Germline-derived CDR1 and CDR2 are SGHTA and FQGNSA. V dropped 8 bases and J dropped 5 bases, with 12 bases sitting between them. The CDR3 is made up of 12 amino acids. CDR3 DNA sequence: TGTGCCAGCTTCTTATTTTGGGAGACCCAGTACTTC. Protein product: CASFLFWETQYF.

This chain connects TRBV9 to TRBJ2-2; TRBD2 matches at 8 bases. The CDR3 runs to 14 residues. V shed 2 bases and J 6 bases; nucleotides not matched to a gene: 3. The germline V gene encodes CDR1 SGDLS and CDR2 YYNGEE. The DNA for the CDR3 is TGTGCCAGCAGCGTTGGACTAGCTTCCGGGGAGCTGTTTTTT. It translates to CASSVGLASGELFF.

The CDR3 sequence is CSASSVGGGGGMAQYF. The CDR3 nucleotides read TGCAGTGCTAGTTCGGTTGGGGGGGGAGGGGGAATGGCGCAGTATTTT. The gene calls are TRBV20-1 and TRBJ2-3, with D possibly TRBD2 on 7 matching bases. Germline V gives CDR1 DFQATT, CDR2 SNEGSKA (reference sequence). V gave up 3 bases and J gave up 10 bases, with 26 bases separating them. The CDR3 is 16 residues long.

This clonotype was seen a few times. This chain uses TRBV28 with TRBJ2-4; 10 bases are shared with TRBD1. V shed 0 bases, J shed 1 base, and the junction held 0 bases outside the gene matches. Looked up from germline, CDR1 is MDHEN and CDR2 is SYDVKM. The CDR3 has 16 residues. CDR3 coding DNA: TGTGCCAGCAGTTTATGGGGACAGGGGGCCAAAAACATTCAGTACTTC. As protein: CASSLWGQGAKNIQYF.

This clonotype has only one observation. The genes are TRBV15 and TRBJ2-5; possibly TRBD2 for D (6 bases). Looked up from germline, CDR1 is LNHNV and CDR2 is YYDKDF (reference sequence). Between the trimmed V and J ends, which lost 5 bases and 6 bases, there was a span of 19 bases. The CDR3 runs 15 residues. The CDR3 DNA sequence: TGTGCCACCAGCCTCCCCGCCCCGGGGGAGAAGACCCAGTACTTC. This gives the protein CATSLPAPGEKTQYF.

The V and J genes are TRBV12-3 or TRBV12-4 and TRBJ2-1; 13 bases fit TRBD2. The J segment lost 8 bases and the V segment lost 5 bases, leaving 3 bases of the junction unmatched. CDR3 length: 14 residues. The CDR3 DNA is TGTGCCAGCAGTAGGGGACTAGCGGGACATGAGCAGTTCTTC. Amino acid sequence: CASSRGLAGHEQFF.

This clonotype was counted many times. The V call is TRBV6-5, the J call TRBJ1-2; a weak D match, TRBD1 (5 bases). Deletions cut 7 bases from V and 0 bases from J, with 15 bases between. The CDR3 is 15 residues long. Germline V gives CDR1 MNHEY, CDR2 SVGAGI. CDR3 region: CASNFRGESNYGYTF. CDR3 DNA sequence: TGTGCCAGCAATTTTCGGGGGGAATCTAACTATGGCTACACCTTC.

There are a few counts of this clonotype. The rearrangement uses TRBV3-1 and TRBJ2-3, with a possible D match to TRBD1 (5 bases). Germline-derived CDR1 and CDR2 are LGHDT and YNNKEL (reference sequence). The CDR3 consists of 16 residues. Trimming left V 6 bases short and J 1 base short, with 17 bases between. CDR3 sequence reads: CASRTSRQGGTDTQYF. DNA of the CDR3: TGTGCCAGCAGAACAAGTCGCCAGGGTGGCACAGATACGCAGTATTTT.

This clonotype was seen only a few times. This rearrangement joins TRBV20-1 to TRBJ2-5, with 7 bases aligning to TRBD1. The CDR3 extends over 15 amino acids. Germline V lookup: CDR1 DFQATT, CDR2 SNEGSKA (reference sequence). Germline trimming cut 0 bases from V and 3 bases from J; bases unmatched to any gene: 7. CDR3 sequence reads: CSARDSGTAEETQYF. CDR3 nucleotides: TGCAGTGCTAGAGATTCGGGGACAGCCGAAGAGACCCAGTACTTC.

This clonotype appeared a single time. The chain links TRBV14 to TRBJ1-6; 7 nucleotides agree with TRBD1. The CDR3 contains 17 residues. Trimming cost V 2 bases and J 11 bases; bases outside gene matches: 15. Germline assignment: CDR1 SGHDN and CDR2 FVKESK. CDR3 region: CASSQRIGQVGFPPLHF. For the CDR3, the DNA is TGTGCCAGCAGCCAAAGGATTGGACAGGTGGGATTTCCACCCCTCCACTTT.

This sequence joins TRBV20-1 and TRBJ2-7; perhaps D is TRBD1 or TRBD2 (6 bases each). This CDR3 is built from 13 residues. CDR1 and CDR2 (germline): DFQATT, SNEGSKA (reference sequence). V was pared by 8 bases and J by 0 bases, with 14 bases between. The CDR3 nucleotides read TGCAGTACCCCCGGGGGCTACTCCTACGAGCAGTACTTC. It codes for CSTPGGYSYEQYF.

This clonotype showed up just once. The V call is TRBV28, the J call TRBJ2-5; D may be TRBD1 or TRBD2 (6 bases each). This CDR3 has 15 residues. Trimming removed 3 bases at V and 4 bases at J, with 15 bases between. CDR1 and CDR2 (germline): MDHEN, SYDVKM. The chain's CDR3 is CASSFSGRGGETQYF. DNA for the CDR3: TGTGCCAGCAGTTTTTCGGGCAGGGGAGGAGAGACCCAGTACTTC. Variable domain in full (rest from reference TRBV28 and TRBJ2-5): DVKVTQSSRYLVKRTGEKVFLECVQDMDHENMFWYRQDPGLGLRLIYFSYDVKMKEKGDIPEGYSVSREKKERFSLILESASTNQTSMYLCASSFSGRGGETQYFGPGTRLLVL.

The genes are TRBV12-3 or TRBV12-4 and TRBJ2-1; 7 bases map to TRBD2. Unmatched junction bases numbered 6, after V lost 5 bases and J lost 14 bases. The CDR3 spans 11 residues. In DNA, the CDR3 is TGTGCCAGCAGTCTCGGGGGGAATGAGTTCTTC. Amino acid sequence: CASSLGGNEFF.

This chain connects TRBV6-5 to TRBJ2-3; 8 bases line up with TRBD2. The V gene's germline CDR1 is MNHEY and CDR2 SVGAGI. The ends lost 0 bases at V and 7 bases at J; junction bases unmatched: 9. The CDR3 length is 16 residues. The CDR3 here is CASSYSLRGAANTQYF. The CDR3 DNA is TGTGCCAGCAGTTACTCCCTGCGGGGGGCTGCGAATACGCAGTATTTT.

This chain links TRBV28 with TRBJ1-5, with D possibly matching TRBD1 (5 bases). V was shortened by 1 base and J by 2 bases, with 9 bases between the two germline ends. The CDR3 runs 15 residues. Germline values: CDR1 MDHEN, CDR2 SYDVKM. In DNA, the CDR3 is TGTGCCAGCAGTTTATCGGGGACGCGCAATCAGCCCCAGCATTTT. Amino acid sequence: CASSLSGTRNQPQHF.

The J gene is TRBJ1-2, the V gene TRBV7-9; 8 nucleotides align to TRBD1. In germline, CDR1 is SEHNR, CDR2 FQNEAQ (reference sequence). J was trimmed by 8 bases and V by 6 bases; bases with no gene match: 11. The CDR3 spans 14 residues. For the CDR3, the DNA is TGTGCCAGCAGATCTCGGACAGGGATAGAGGGCTACACCTTC. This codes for CASRSRTGIEGYTF. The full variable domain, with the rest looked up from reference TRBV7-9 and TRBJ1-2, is DTGVSQNPRHKITKRGQNVTFRCDPISEHNRLYWYRQTLGQGPEFLTYFQNEAQLEKSRLLSDRFSAERPKGSFSTLEIQRTEQGDSAMYLCASRSRTGIEGYTFGSGTRLTVV.

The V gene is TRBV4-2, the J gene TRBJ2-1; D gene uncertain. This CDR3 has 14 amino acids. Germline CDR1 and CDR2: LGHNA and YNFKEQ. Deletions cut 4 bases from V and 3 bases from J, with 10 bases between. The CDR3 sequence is CASSPALYYNEQFF. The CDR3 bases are TGTGCCAGCAGCCCCGCGCTTTACTACAATGAGCAGTTCTTC.